Detailed here is one T cell receptor beta chain. These data belong to a study of blood T cell repertoires in COVID-19. Study as a whole: Specimens from acute and convalescent COVID-19 originated in the United States, Italy and Spain.

The CDR3 contains 13 residues. V was clipped by 8 bases and J by 9 bases, with 14 bases between them. The V gene's germline CDR1 is MDHEN and CDR2 SYDVKM. Sequencing used immunoSEQ multiplex PCR; TCRdb keeps in-frame clones, though not all of them. The sample records 95,000 to 150,000 clones, 83% being singletons. The chain couples TRBV28 to TRBJ1-6, with a weak D call TRBD1 (6 bases). The receptor comes from a man older than 75 with active or convalescent COVID-19. Sequenced input: peripheral blood. CDR3 in amino acids: CASRNRVGSPLHF. The CDR3 DNA is TGTGCCAGCCGGAACAGGGTGGGTTCACCCCTCCACTTT.